What follows are 19 T cell receptor beta chains derived from one specimen sequenced in a study of control samples from healthy donors and cancer patients. Profiling relied on immunoSEQ multiplex PCR, and the TCRdb table lists in-frame clones only, not all of them. Here the sample spans 98,000 or so clones, around 80% being singletons. Sequenced sample: blood. The source is a man aged 18 to 30 in good health.

V usage is TRBV3-1 (or the pseudogene TRBV3-2) and J usage is TRBJ1-6, with D tentatively TRBD1 (6 bases). The ends were cut back, 4 bases at V and 8 bases at J, with 15 bases in the middle. The CDR3 contains 15 residues. Germline V gives CDR1 LGHDT, CDR2 YNNKEL (reference sequence). The CDR3 is CASSLQGNWDSPLHF. CDR3 bases: TGTGCCAGCAGCCTACAGGGAAACTGGGATTCACCCCTCCACTTT.

CDR3 coding DNA: TGTGCCAGCAGCCAACCCCAGAACACTGAAGCTTTCTTT. Protein: CASSQPQNTEAFF. The chain carries TRBV4-2 and TRBJ1-1; D gene unclear. Deletions cut 2 bases from V and 1 base from J, with 5 bases between. Looked up from germline, CDR1 is LGHNA and CDR2 is YNFKEQ. The CDR3 runs 13 residues.

Sample share makes this clone medium-sized. The V call is TRBV5-8, the J call TRBJ1-3; a weak D match, TRBD1 (5 bases). There are 14 residues in the CDR3. Germline V lookup: CDR1 SGHTS, CDR2 YDEGEE. The ends were cut back, 4 bases at V and 4 bases at J, with 12 bases in the middle. This CDR3 is CASSGWGSGNTIYF. CDR3 nucleotide sequence: TGTGCCAGCAGCGGGTGGGGCTCCGGAAACACCATATATTTT.

This chain uses TRBV28 with TRBJ1-4; D remains ambiguous. Germline V gene lookup returns CDR1 MDHEN and CDR2 SYDVKM. This CDR3 has 13 residues. V shed 6 bases and J shed 7 bases, with 12 bases lying between them. The CDR3 bases are TGTGCCAGCAGACGGATGATAGGTGAAAAACTGTTTTTT. It yields the protein CASRRMIGEKLFF.

The chain couples TRBV19 to TRBJ1-2; TRBD1 agrees at 7 bases. V shed 0 bases and J 4 bases; nucleotides not matched to a gene: 5. Germline V gives CDR1 LNHDA, CDR2 SQIVND (reference sequence). The CDR3 contains 15 residues. CDR3: CASSIEAGGRYGYTF. CDR3 DNA sequence: TGTGCCAGTAGTATAGAGGCAGGGGGTCGCTATGGCTACACCTTC.

This clone showed up just a few times. The V and J genes are TRBV5-6 and TRBJ2-5, with a weak D call TRBD2 (5 bases). The CDR3 runs 16 residues. Germline CDR1 reads SGHDT; CDR2 reads YYEEEE. Trimming shortened V by 7 bases and J by 4 bases, and 23 bases separated the two germline ends. DNA for the CDR3: TGTGCCAGCCGACTCTTTCAACGGACTGCCTTAGAGACCCAGTACTTC. As protein: CASRLFQRTALETQYF.

This chain connects TRBV9 to TRBJ2-3; unclear D gene. Trimming cost V 0 bases and J 2 bases, with 10 bases left between them. This CDR3 has 15 amino acids. Germline values: CDR1 SGDLS, CDR2 YYNGEE. This chain's CDR3 is CASSVDGSSTDTQYF. In DNA, the CDR3 is TGTGCCAGCAGCGTAGACGGGTCCTCCACAGATACGCAGTATTTT.

The rearrangement links TRBV18 to TRBJ2-1; the D gene is possibly TRBD2 (7 bases). Germline V gives CDR1 KGHSH, CDR2 LQKENI. The CDR3 sequence is 16 residues long. The V gene lost 6 bases and the J gene lost 6 bases, with 21 bases spanning the gap. CDR3 DNA: TGTGCCAGCTCTTACACTCAGGGGAGGGGCTCCAATGAGCAGTTCTTC. As protein: CASSYTQGRGSNEQFF.

The chain recombines TRBV4-2 with TRBJ1-4; 7 bases match TRBD1. CDR1 is LGHNA, CDR2 YNFKEQ, per germline. The CDR3 is 18 amino acids. Germline trimming cut 1 base from V and 8 bases from J; bases unmatched to any gene: 16. The CDR3 region is CASSQVAYRDRPIEKLFF. CDR3 DNA: TGTGCCAGCAGCCAAGTAGCCTATAGGGACAGACCTATCGAAAAACTGTTTTTT.

This rearrangement joins TRBV9 to TRBJ1-2; TRBD1 matches at 8 bases. V lost 3 bases and J lost 7; bases outside the gene matches: 8. Per germline, CDR1 SGDLS and CDR2 YYNGEE. The CDR3 loop spans 14 amino acids. CDR3 in DNA: TGTGCCAGCAGCGCTCACGGACAGGGCCCTGGCTACACCTTC. It codes for CASSAHGQGPGYTF. The full variable domain, rest sourced from reference TRBV9 and TRBJ1-2, is DSGVTQTPKHLITATGQRVTLRCSPRSGDLSVYWYQQSLDQGLQFLIQYYNGEERAKGNILERFSAQQFPDLHSELNLSSLELGDSALYFCASSAHGQGPGYTFGSGTRLTVV.

V usage is TRBV6-5 and J usage is TRBJ1-1; 7 bases map to TRBD1. Germline V gene lookup returns CDR1 MNHEY and CDR2 SVGAGI. The CDR3 consists of 13 residues. V was pared by 8 bases and J by 5 bases, with 8 bases of the junction left unmatched. Here the CDR3 reads CASRRGGMTEAFF. The CDR3, as DNA: TGTGCCAGCCGCAGGGGGGGCATGACTGAAGCTTTCTTT.

The rearrangement uses TRBV28 and TRBJ2-1; D unclear. CDR3 size: 14 residues. The germline V gene has CDR1 MDHEN and CDR2 SYDVKM. V was pared by 1 base and J by 4 bases, with 8 bases between. The CDR3: CASSLYGVYNEQFF. CDR3 nucleotides: TGTGCCAGCAGTTTATACGGCGTTTACAATGAGCAGTTCTTC.

This clone was seen a handful of times. One end of the junction varies from germline; a read error may be responsible. This chain uses TRBV15 with TRBJ2-1; a weak D match, TRBD2 (5 bases). The germline V gene has CDR1 LNHNV and CDR2 YYDKDF (reference sequence). This CDR3 has 13 residues. CDR3 region: CATSRDEEGRGIF. The CDR3, as DNA: TGTGCCACCAGCAGAGATGAAGAGGGCCGGGGAATCTTC.

V is TRBV30 and J is TRBJ1-2; the match to TRBD1 covers 8 bases. Trimming took 2 bases from V and 4 from J; bases not matched to a gene: 9. The CDR3 runs 15 residues. The germline gives CDR1 GTSNPN, CDR2 SVGIG (reference sequence). This CDR3 reads CAWSLDPDRGYGYTF. In DNA, the CDR3 is TGTGCCTGGAGTTTAGATCCCGACAGGGGCTATGGCTACACCTTC.

This clone came up once. The chain joins TRBV5-4 to TRBJ2-1, with 8 bases lining up with TRBD2. The CDR3 is made up of 14 amino acids. Germline trimming cut 2 bases from V and 4 bases from J; bases unmatched to any gene: 2. Germline V gives CDR1 SGHNT, CDR2 YYREEE (reference sequence). CDR3 protein: CASSFGGGYNEQFF. The CDR3 DNA is TGTGCCAGCAGCTTCGGGGGGGGTTACAATGAGCAGTTCTTC.

This rearrangement joins TRBV11-2 to TRBJ1-1; D is undetermined. Germline V gives CDR1 SGHAT, CDR2 FQNNGV. V was cut by 5 bases and J by 4 bases, with 14 bases left in between. The CDR3 runs 14 residues. The CDR3 DNA is TGTGCCAGCAGCCTACGCTCAGGTTCCACTGAAGCTTTCTTT. This gives the protein CASSLRSGSTEAFF.

The V call is TRBV6-5, the J call TRBJ2-7; 9 nucleotides line up with TRBD1. Per germline, CDR1 MNHEY and CDR2 SVGAGI. V was pared by 2 bases and J by 0 bases, with 2 bases of the junction left unmatched. This CDR3 has 15 amino acids. The CDR3 bases are TGTGCCAGCAGTTACGGGACAGGGCCCTCCTACGAGCAGTACTTC. Residues: CASSYGTGPSYEQYF.

The gene calls are TRBV4-2 and TRBJ1-2; a weak D match, TRBD1 (5 bases). There are 15 residues in the CDR3. The V gene's germline CDR1 is LGHNA and CDR2 YNFKEQ. Trimming removed 5 bases at V and 5 bases at J, with 18 bases between. In nucleotides, the CDR3 is TGTGCCAGCAGCGAGACCCAGGGAAGACCATATGGCTACACCTTC. It encodes CASSETQGRPYGYTF.

This chain connects TRBV5-5 to TRBJ2-3; the D is unclear. Germline CDR1 and CDR2: SGHKS and YYEKEE (reference sequence). Trimming pared 4 bases from V and 4 bases from J, leaving 13 bases between. CDR3 length: 14 amino acids. CDR3 sequence: CASSPWVVSDTQYF. The DNA for the CDR3 is TGTGCCAGCAGCCCCTGGGTTGTTTCAGATACGCAGTATTTT.